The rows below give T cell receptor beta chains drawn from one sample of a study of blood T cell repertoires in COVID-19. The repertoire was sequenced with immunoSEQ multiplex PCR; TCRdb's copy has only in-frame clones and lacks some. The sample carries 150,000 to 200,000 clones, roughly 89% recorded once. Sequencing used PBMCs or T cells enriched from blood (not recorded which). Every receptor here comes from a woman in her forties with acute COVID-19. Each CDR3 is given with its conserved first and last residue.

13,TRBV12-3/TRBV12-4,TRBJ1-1,CASSLRENTEAFF
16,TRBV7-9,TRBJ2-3,CASSSASGGAVDTQYF
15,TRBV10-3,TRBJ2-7,CAISESGTGPYEQYF
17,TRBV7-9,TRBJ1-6,CASSLGEVRGGHSPLHF
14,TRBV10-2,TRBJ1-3,CASSSNRSGNTIYF
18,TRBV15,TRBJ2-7,CATSRDLESSLTHYEQYF
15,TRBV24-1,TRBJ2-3,CAPAHRGDHTDTQYF
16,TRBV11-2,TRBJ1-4,CASSSSWAGANEKLFF
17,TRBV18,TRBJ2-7,CASSPPGGLAGNYEQYF
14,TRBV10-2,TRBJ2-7,CASSEPGERYEQYF
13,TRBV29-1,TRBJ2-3,CSVQFVAADTQYF
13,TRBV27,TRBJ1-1,CASSLTGETEAFF
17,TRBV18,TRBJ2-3,CASSPPGLAGGTDTQYF
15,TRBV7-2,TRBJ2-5,CASSPRTGRQETQYF
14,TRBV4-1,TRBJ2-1,CASSQDRVRNEQFF
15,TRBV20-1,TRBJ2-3,CSASLVLTATDTQYF
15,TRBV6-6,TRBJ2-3,CASSYGTALGNTQYF
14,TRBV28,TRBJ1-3,CASNSQSSGNTIYF
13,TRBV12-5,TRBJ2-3,CASGLHNTDTQYF
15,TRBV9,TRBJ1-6,CASSVGDRSGSPLHF
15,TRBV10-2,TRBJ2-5,CASSQGSLRKETQYF
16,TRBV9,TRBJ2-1,CASSSVGTNGINEQFF
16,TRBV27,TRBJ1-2,CASKEDRGPFYYGYTF
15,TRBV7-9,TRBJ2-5,CASTGLAGVRWTQYF
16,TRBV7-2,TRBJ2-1,CASSLSLAGAYNEQFF
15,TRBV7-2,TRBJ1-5,CASSLGGGGLRAQHF
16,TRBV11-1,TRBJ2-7,CASTSVRGQGADEQYF
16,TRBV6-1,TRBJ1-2,CASSETVDRGGYGYTF
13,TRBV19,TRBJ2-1,CASSIDQYNEQFF
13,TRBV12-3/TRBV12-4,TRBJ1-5,CASSADRDQPQHF
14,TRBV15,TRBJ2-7,CATSRGGGHHEQYF
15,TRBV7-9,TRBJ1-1,CASSSDGHRGQEAFF
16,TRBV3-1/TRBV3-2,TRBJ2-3,CASSQGAGGPGDTQYF
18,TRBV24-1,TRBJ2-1,CATAVTGLAGSSYNEQFF
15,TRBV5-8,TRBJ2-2,CASSRSGRNTGELFF
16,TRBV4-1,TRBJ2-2,CASKRGEGRGTGELFF
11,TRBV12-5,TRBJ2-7,CATSGGYEQYF
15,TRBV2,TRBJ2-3,CASSGYRGSTDTQYF
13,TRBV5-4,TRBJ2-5,CASSLSVEETQYF
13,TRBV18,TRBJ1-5,CASSPSRDQPQHF
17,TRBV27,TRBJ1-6,CASSQDKTSSYNSPLHF
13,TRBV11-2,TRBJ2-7,CASSKQGVGEQYF
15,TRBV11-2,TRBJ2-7,CASSTQLDRFYEQYF